The 18 T cell receptor beta chains presented below share a single source sample, sequenced in a study of identifying expanded T cells in peripheral blood. The repertoire was sequenced with immunoSEQ multiplex PCR; TCRdb's copy has only in-frame clones and lacks some. In the table there are about 85,000 clones, 88% of which are singletons. The sample was blood. These receptors all come from a person aged 18 to 70 in good health.

V is TRBV15 and J is TRBJ2-7; D unclear. CDR1 is LNHNV, CDR2 YYDKDF, per germline (reference sequence). V gave up 0 bases and J gave up 3 bases, with 6 bases separating them. This CDR3 region has 13 residues. In DNA, the CDR3 is TGTGCCACCAGCAGAGATCCTGGCTACGAGCAGTACTTC. The encoded protein is CATSRDPGYEQYF.

The rearrangement uses TRBV6-5 and TRBJ2-7, with TRBD2 identical over 12 bases. V lost 2 bases, J lost 1 base, and 0 bases stayed unmatched. CDR3 size: 15 residues. CDR1 and CDR2 from the germline V gene are MNHEY and SVGAGI. CDR3 sequence: CASSYGLAGSYEQYF. As DNA, the CDR3 is TGTGCCAGCAGTTACGGACTAGCGGGGTCCTACGAGCAGTACTTC.

The chain carries TRBV18 and TRBJ1-4, with TRBD1 matching 8 bases. With V trimmed by 3 bases and J by 3 bases, 3 bases remained unmatched. The CDR3 has 15 amino acids. Germline V CDR1 and CDR2: KGHSH, LQKENI. In DNA, the CDR3 is TGTGCCAGCTCACCTGAACAGGGGGCTAATGAAAAACTGTTTTTT. Translated: CASSPEQGANEKLFF.

The chain has TRBV18 and TRBJ2-3; D gene unclear. CDR1 and CDR2 from the germline V gene are KGHSH and LQKENI. V lost 1 base, J lost 0 bases, and 11 bases lay in between. This CDR3 spans 16 amino acids. The CDR3 here is CASSPRVGYSTDTQYF. The DNA of the CDR3 is TGTGCCAGCTCACCACGGGTGGGGTATAGCACAGATACGCAGTATTTT.

The V gene is TRBV20-1, the J gene TRBJ1-2; possible D gene TRBD1, 6 bases. This CDR3 is built from 11 residues. V lost 4 bases and J 6 bases, leaving 9 bases between the germline ends. Germline V gives CDR1 DFQATT, CDR2 SNEGSKA (reference sequence). CDR3 in amino acids: CSATYRDGYTF. The CDR3 DNA follows: TGCAGTGCTACCTACAGGGATGGCTACACCTTC.

The chain has TRBV5-4 and TRBJ1-1; D uncertain. The V end was cut by 0 bases, the J end by 4 bases, with 10 bases between. Germline V CDR1 and CDR2: SGHNT, YYREEE (reference sequence). The CDR3 has 14 amino acids. CDR3 DNA sequence: TGTGCCAGCAGCTTGGACAGCGGACGCACTGAAGCTTTCTTT. Translation: CASSLDSGRTEAFF.

V usage is TRBV7-8 and J usage is TRBJ2-1; D ambiguous. Trimming shortened V by 5 bases and J by 2 bases, and 13 bases separated the two germline ends. Germline V gene data show CDR1 as SGHVS and CDR2 as FQNEAQ. The length of the CDR3 is 15 residues. The CDR3 region is CASSASGDPYNEQFF. In DNA form, the CDR3 reads TGTGCCAGCAGCGCCTCTGGAGATCCCTACAATGAGCAGTTCTTC.

This chain links TRBV7-2 with TRBJ1-2; possible D gene TRBD1, 6 bases. The CDR3 has 14 amino acids. Germline assignment: CDR1 SGHTA and CDR2 FQGNSA. The V end lost 7 bases, the J end lost 8 bases, and 20 bases lay between the germline ends. The CDR3 DNA is TGTGCCAGCACGCTAGGGGGGGCGAGTAGGGGCTACACCTTC. Protein product: CASTLGGASRGYTF.

This clone showed up just once. The chain uses TRBV7-2 and TRBJ2-7; TRBD2 is a possible D gene (6 bases). The CDR3 loop spans 13 amino acids. Germline V gives CDR1 SGHTA, CDR2 FQGNSA. Between the trimmed V and J ends, which lost 4 bases and 4 bases, there was a span of 11 bases. The CDR3 bases are TGTGCCAGCAGCTACGGGACTCTATACGAGCAGTACTTC. As protein: CASSYGTLYEQYF.

V and J are TRBV7-9 and TRBJ2-5; D call uncertain. This CDR3 is 14 amino acids long. Trimming cost V 1 base and J 5 bases, with 11 bases left between them. CDR1 and CDR2 from the germline V gene are SEHNR and FQNEAQ (reference sequence). As DNA, the CDR3 is TGTGCCAGCAGCTTAGGGCAGGCATGGGAGACCCAGTACTTC. Translated: CASSLGQAWETQYF.

The CDR3 is CASSFDRLAGAYEQYF. The DNA for the CDR3 is TGTGCCAGCAGCTTCGACCGACTAGCGGGGGCCTACGAGCAGTACTTC. The chain links TRBV5-6 to TRBJ2-7; 12 bases are a match to TRBD2. The CDR3 sequence is 16 residues long. Germline V gives CDR1 SGHDT, CDR2 YYEEEE. With 2 bases clipped from V and 2 bases from J, the junction kept 5 bases outside the gene matches. Together with reference TRBV5-6 and TRBJ2-7, the CDR3 gives the full variable domain: DAGVTQSPTHLIKTRGQQVTLRCSPKSGHDTVSWYQQALGQGPQFIFQYYEEEERQRGNFPDRFSGHQFPNYSSELNVNALLLGDSALYLCASSFDRLAGAYEQYFGPGTRLTVT.

The rearrangement uses TRBV29-1 and TRBJ1-4; 9 nucleotides line up with TRBD1. CDR3 length equals 16 residues. J gave up 8 bases and V 0 bases, and 10 bases lay outside the gene matches. From germline, CDR1 is SQVTM and CDR2 ANQGSEA. CDR3 loop: CSVEEGQGQGKEKLFF. CDR3 bases: TGCAGCGTTGAAGAGGGGCAAGGACAGGGGAAGGAAAAACTGTTTTTT.

This rearrangement joins TRBV5-6 to TRBJ2-1; the match to TRBD2 covers 12 bases. Germline trimming cut 4 bases from V and 11 bases from J; bases unmatched to any gene: 10. The CDR3 has 15 residues. Germline V lookup: CDR1 SGHDT, CDR2 YYEEEE. The CDR3 protein is CASSPPASGGDQQFF. The DNA for the CDR3 is TGTGCCAGCAGCCCCCCCGCTAGCGGGGGGGACCAGCAGTTCTTC.

J is TRBJ2-5 and V is TRBV11-3; tentatively, D is TRBD2 (6 bases). CDR1 and CDR2 from the germline V gene are SGHNT and YENEEA. V shed 5 bases and J shed 4 bases, with 11 bases lying between them. The CDR3 runs 13 residues. The CDR3 protein is CASSRNSGETQYF. The CDR3 DNA is TGTGCCAGCAGCCGTAATAGCGGAGAGACCCAGTACTTC.

The chain is built from TRBV30 and TRBJ2-2; either TRBD1 or TRBD2 may fit D (5 bases each). Germline V CDR1 and CDR2: GTSNPN, SVGIG (reference sequence). This CDR3 contains 17 residues. V was trimmed by 2 bases and J by 1 base, leaving 17 bases between them. DNA for the CDR3: TGTGCCTGGAGTAGGCCATCGAGGGGTTGGAACACCGGGGAGCTGTTTTTT. Its translation: CAWSRPSRGWNTGELFF.

This clone was seen a few times. The genes are TRBV19 and TRBJ2-3; no clear D gene. The CDR3 consists of 15 residues. CDR1 LNHDA and CDR2 SQIVND come from the germline V gene (reference sequence). V lost 6 bases and J lost 6, with 19 bases in between. CDR3 sequence (DNA): TGTGCCAGTAGCCTGGTACCCCCACCCCAGGATACGCAGTATTTT. Amino acid sequence: CASSLVPPPQDTQYF.

The chain recombines TRBV28 with TRBJ2-1; D unresolved. Germline values: CDR1 MDHEN, CDR2 SYDVKM. The length of the CDR3 is 15 residues. The V end was cut by 8 bases, the J end by 1 base, with 15 bases between. In DNA, the CDR3 is TGTGCCAGCGGCCCCTCTTCTGGGTCCTACAATGAGCAGTTCTTC. Translated: CASGPSSGSYNEQFF.

V gene TRBV19 combines with J gene TRBJ1-5; the match to TRBD1 covers 7 bases. J gave up 4 bases and V 6 bases, and 9 bases lay outside the gene matches. The CDR3 consists of 15 residues. CDR1 and CDR2 from the germline V gene are LNHDA and SQIVND (reference sequence). The CDR3 sequence is CASSQEDRRNQPQHF. The CDR3 bases are TGTGCCAGTAGCCAGGAGGACAGGAGAAATCAGCCCCAGCATTTT.